This note documents a single T cell receptor beta chain sequence. CDR3 length equals 16 residues. The sample belongs to a study of blood T cell repertoires in COVID-19. Overall study context: COVID-19 samples collected from the United States, Italy and Spain covered acute and convalescent phases. Sample material is recorded as cDNA or gDNA derived from T cells, B-cell-depleted T cells, or PBMCs.

As handled by the study authors: By means of reference gene primer amplification, nucleated cell counts were estimated. Profiling relied on immunoSEQ multiplex PCR, and the TCRdb table lists in-frame clones only, not all of them. The V and J calls and the clone size are those of that table, but D and trimming were determined from the DNA. In the table there are nearly 350,000 clones, about 90% of which are singletons. V gene TRBV21-1 combines with J gene TRBJ2-5; the table calls TRBD2, which could not be checked here. TRBV21-1 is a listed pseudogene. This sequence originates from a young woman who had recovered from COVID-19. Specimen: peripheral blood. CDR3 sequence reads: CASCRYRLAGWETQYF. The CDR3, as DNA: TGTGCCAGCTGCCGATATAGGCTAGCGGGATGGGAGACCCAGTACTTC.